This is a list of T cell receptor beta chains from one sample in a study of tissue T cells after allogeneic stem cell transplantation. Assay: immunoSEQ multiplex PCR; the TCRdb copy retains only in-frame clones and omits some. The table records fewer than 30,000 clones, around 70% of them present only once. The source was tissue from the ileum, collected at autopsy. All receptors come from a female donor at least 60 years old with lung cancer. The CDR3 runs from the conserved cysteine through the conserved F or W. D genes are given only for firm matches. Expanded clones are given a class, and other clones once, few, many or no size at all.

D gene | J gene | V gene | clone size | CDR3 protein | CDR3 DNA
. | TRBJ2-3 | TRBV2 | once | CASRSASEGADTQYF | TGTGCCAGCAGGTCGGCTAGCGAGGGCGCAGATACGCAGTATTTT
. | TRBJ1-6 | TRBV7-2 | . | CASSSLGGGSPLHF | TGTGCCAGCAGCTCCCTAGGCGGTGGTTCACCCCTCCACTTT
. | TRBJ1-1 | TRBV11-3 | . | CASRTVRGGAEAFF | TGTGCCAGCAGAACCGTCCGGGGAGGAGCTGAAGCTTTCTTT
. | TRBJ2-5 | TRBV6-5 | . | CASSSWIVPETQYF | TGTGCCAGCAGTTCATGGATAGTACCAGAGACCCAGTACTTC
. | TRBJ1-4 | TRBV9 | . | CASSVGGGGAPDEKLFF | TGTGCCAGCAGCGTAGGGGGCGGGGGCGCCCCGGATGAAAAACTGTTTTTT
. | TRBJ1-1 | TRBV14 | few | CASSYFRGNTEAFF | TGTGCCAGCAGCTACTTCCGGGGGAACACTGAAGCTTTCTTT
. | TRBJ2-7 | TRBV2 | few | CASSPGTRGNEQYF | TGTGCCAGCAGTCCCGGGACCCGGGGGAACGAGCAGTACTTC
. | TRBJ1-1 | TRBV7-6 | once | CASSLASEDATEAFF | TGTGCCAGCAGCTTAGCCTCAGAGGACGCCACTGAAGCTTTCTTT
. | TRBJ2-5 | TRBV7-2 | . | CASSATKETQYF | TGTGCCAGCAGCGCCACAAAGGAGACCCAGTACTTC
. | TRBJ2-1 | TRBV11-3 | once | CASSRLASSSYNEQFF | TGTGCCAGCAGCCGTCTAGCGTCAAGCTCCTACAATGAGCAGTTCTTC
. | TRBJ2-6 | TRBV7-2 | few | CASSLAPGSGANVLTF | TGTGCCAGCAGCTTGGCCCCTGGCTCTGGGGCCAACGTCCTGACTTTC
. | TRBJ1-4 | TRBV7-9 | few | CASSATGYEKLFF | TGTGCCAGCAGCGCCACAGGGTATGAAAAACTGTTTTTT
. | TRBJ2-7 | TRBV5-4 | . | CASSEGFSLYEQYF | TGTGCCAGCAGCGAGGGGTTTTCTCTCTACGAGCAGTACTTC
TRBD2 | TRBJ2-1 | TRBV4-1 | few | CASSQDQYGREAYNEQFF | TGCGCCAGCAGCCAAGATCAGTACGGGCGGGAGGCCTACAATGAGCAGTTCTTC
. | TRBJ2-1 | TRBV20-1 | few | CSARAGVEQFF | TGCAGTGCTAGGGCCGGGGTTGAGCAGTTCTTC
TRBD1 | TRBJ2-3 | TRBV7-9 | . | CASSRTTGGHLTDTQYF | TGTGCCAGCAGCCGGACGACAGGGGGTCACCTCACAGATACGCAGTATTTT
TRBD2 | TRBJ2-7 | TRBV4-1 | . | CASSQGLAGAYEQYF | TGCGCCAGCAGCCAAGGACTAGCGGGCGCCTACGAGCAGTACTTC
. | TRBJ2-5 | TRBV9 | . | CASSLPSGGETQYF | TGTGCCAGCAGCCTACCCTCCGGGGGAGAGACCCAGTACTTC
TRBD2 | TRBJ2-3 | TRBV9 | . | CASSVGGAGVTDTQYF | TGTGCCAGCAGCGTAGGAGGGGCGGGAGTGACAGATACGCAGTATTTT
TRBD2 | TRBJ2-2 | TRBV7-7 | . | CASSALAGNTGELFF | TGTGCTAGCAGCGCGCTAGCGGGGAACACCGGGGAGCTGTTTTTT
TRBD1 | TRBJ1-1 | TRBV5-1 | . | CASRLGQGNTEAFF | TGCGCCAGCAGGTTGGGACAGGGGAACACTGAAGCTTTCTTT
. | TRBJ2-5 | TRBV7-9 | . | CASSFGGRETQYF | TGTGCCAGCAGCTTTGGGGGTAGGGAGACCCAGTACTTC
TRBD1 | TRBJ1-2 | TRBV5-1 | . | CASSSSTGNRNYGYTF | TGCGCCAGCAGCTCCTCGACAGGGAACAGAAACTATGGCTACACCTTC
. | TRBJ2-4 | TRBV30 | . | CAWSFSSGKNIQYF | TGTGCCTGGAGTTTCAGCTCGGGCAAAAACATTCAGTACTTC
TRBD2 | TRBJ2-7 | TRBV5-4 | . | CASSRQIRGDYEQYF | TGTGCCAGCAGCCGACAAATACGGGGGGACTACGAGCAGTACTTC
TRBD1 | TRBJ1-2 | TRBV18 | . | CASSPLQGADGYTF | TGTGCCAGCTCACCACTACAGGGGGCTGATGGCTACACCTTC
. | TRBJ2-3 | TRBV24-1 | . | CATSDRRSPTDTQYF | TGTGCCACCAGTGACCGCCGGTCCCCCACAGATACGCAGTATTTT
. | TRBJ1-4 | TRBV12-3/TRBV12-4 | . | CASSFHEKLFF | TGTGCCAGCAGTTTTCACGAAAAACTGTTTTTT
. | TRBJ2-3 | TRBV5-1 | . | CASTRQAASTDTQYF | TGCGCCAGCACCCGGCAGGCAGCTAGCACAGATACGCAGTATTTT
TRBD1 | TRBJ1-1 | TRBV30 | . | CAWTQDRVATEAFF | TGTGCCTGGACCCAAGACAGGGTAGCCACTGAAGCTTTCTTT
. | TRBJ1-2 | TRBV19 | . | CASSIPLLAGYTF | TGTGCCAGTAGTATCCCCCTTTTGGCTGGCTACACCTTC